Listed here are 21 T cell receptor beta chains from one sample, sequenced in a study of cytomegalovirus exposure and HLA in healthy donors. Clones were read by immunoSEQ multiplex PCR, and TCRdb kept only the in-frame ones, dropping some. The repertoire has fewer than 250,000 clones, approximately 87% of them found once; the top ten carry 5.5% to 6.5%. Specimen: PBMCs. The receptors here all came from a woman aged 18-29 years in good health and CMV-seronegative.

The chain is built from TRBV6-6 and TRBJ1-3; D ambiguous. The CDR3 is 13 residues long. With 6 bases removed from V and 0 bases from J, the gap between germline ends came to 6 bases. Germline assignment: CDR1 MNHNY and CDR2 SVGAGI (reference sequence). As DNA, the CDR3 is TGTGCCAGCAGGGCCTACTCTGGAAACACCATATATTTT. Protein product: CASRAYSGNTIYF.

The chain joins TRBV5-1 to TRBJ2-5, with TRBD2 matching over 7 bases. The J segment lost 1 base and the V segment lost 1 base, leaving 7 bases of the junction unmatched. Germline values: CDR1 SGHRS, CDR2 YFSETQ. CDR3 size: 16 residues. The CDR3 sequence: CASSLTLAAFQETQYF. The CDR3 region has the DNA TGCGCCAGCAGCTTGACGCTAGCGGCCTTCCAAGAGACCCAGTACTTC.

The chain links TRBV5-1 to TRBJ2-1, with D unclear. Trimming left V 0 bases short and J 4 bases short, with 8 bases between. The CDR3 runs 14 residues. Looked up from germline, CDR1 is SGHRS and CDR2 is YFSETQ. CDR3 DNA: TGCGCCAGCAGCTTGGCGGTTGGGTACAATGAGCAGTTCTTC. This sequence encodes CASSLAVGYNEQFF.

The chain uses TRBV5-1 and TRBJ2-7; weak D call: TRBD1 (6 bases). V was cut by 3 bases and J by 3 bases, with 13 bases left in between. The CDR3 extends over 14 amino acids. The V gene's germline CDR1 is SGHRS and CDR2 YFSETQ. The CDR3 DNA is TGCGCCAGCAGCTACCGGGACACCGACTACGAGCAGTACTTC. Protein: CASSYRDTDYEQYF.

This clone was counted once. The chain couples TRBV30 to TRBJ2-6; TRBD1 agrees at 7 bases. V was clipped by 0 bases and J by 9 bases; unmatched bases: 5. Germline CDR1 reads GTSNPN; CDR2 reads SVGIG (reference sequence). The CDR3 totals 14 residues. This CDR3 reads CAWSVGQYDNVLTF. The CDR3 DNA sequence: TGTGCCTGGAGTGTGGGACAGTACGACAACGTCCTGACTTTC. Looking up the rest from reference TRBV30 and TRBJ2-6 gives the full variable domain: SQTIHQWPATLVQPVGSPLSLECTVEGTSNPNLYWYRQAAGRGLQLLFYSVGIGQISSEVPQNLSASRPQDRQFILSSKKLLLSDSGFYLCAWSVGQYDNVLTFGAGSRLTVL.

The chain combines TRBV21-1 with TRBJ1-2; the table's D call TRBD1 went unverified against the DNA. TRBV21-1 is a recognized pseudogene. This CDR3 is built from 17 residues. CDR3 residues: CASSKRRTGEGIGGYTF. Written as DNA, the CDR3 is TGTGCCAGCAGCAAGAGGAGGACAGGGGAAGGAATCGGGGGCTACACCTTC.

This chain joins TRBV6-5 and TRBJ2-1, with D possibly TRBD1 on 6 matching bases. Between the trimmed V and J ends, which lost 5 bases and 0 bases, there was a span of 8 bases. Germline V gives CDR1 MNHEY, CDR2 SVGAGI. This CDR3 has 14 amino acids. The DNA for the CDR3 is TGTGCCAGCAGTGGGGACACCTCCTACAATGAGCAGTTCTTC. It encodes CASSGDTSYNEQFF.

The CDR3 DNA reads TGTGCCAGCAGTTTGGACAGGGTTGCTTACGAGCAGTACTTC. Its protein is CASSLDRVAYEQYF. The J gene is TRBJ2-7, the V gene TRBV28; 8 nucleotides match TRBD1. J was trimmed by 4 bases and V by 3 bases; bases with no gene match: 5. This CDR3 spans 14 amino acids. Germline CDR1 reads MDHEN; CDR2 reads SYDVKM.

The V gene is TRBV30, the J gene TRBJ1-2; 7 nucleotides align to TRBD1. The trim removed 4 bases at V and 3 bases at J, leaving 8 bases unmatched. CDR1 and CDR2 from the germline V gene are GTSNPN and SVGIG (reference sequence). The CDR3 is made up of 14 amino acids. CDR3 DNA sequence: TGTGCCTGGACAGGGGGAATGGGTTACTATGGCTACACCTTC. It codes for CAWTGGMGYYGYTF.

This chain joins TRBV11-2 and TRBJ2-2; no reliable D call. V lost 1 base to trimming and J lost 7 bases, with 13 bases between them. Germline V lookup: CDR1 SGHAT, CDR2 FQNNGV. This CDR3 is built from 15 residues. CDR3 loop: CASSLGTRGYGELFF. The CDR3 region has the DNA TGTGCCAGCAGCTTAGGGACCCGTGGCTACGGGGAGCTGTTTTTT.

The chain combines TRBV5-1 with TRBJ2-1; D remains ambiguous. Germline CDR1 reads SGHRS; CDR2 reads YFSETQ. The V end was cut by 1 base, the J end by 6 bases, with 17 bases between. The CDR3 length is 16 residues. DNA for the CDR3: TGCGCCAGCAGCTTGCGGGCTCTGAAGGAACCCAATGAGCAGTTCTTC. Protein product: CASSLRALKEPNEQFF.

This rearrangement joins TRBV7-9 to TRBJ2-4; 11 bases fit TRBD1. The junction had 21 bases not matched to a gene; V was cut back by 5 bases and J by 9 bases. CDR1 and CDR2 from the germline V gene are SEHNR and FQNEAQ (reference sequence). The CDR3 spans 19 residues. CDR3 amino acids: CASSGIGQGASHGLVIQYF. In DNA form, the CDR3 reads TGTGCCAGCAGCGGCATAGGACAGGGGGCCTCCCACGGCCTGGTCATTCAGTACTTC.

J is TRBJ2-3 and V is TRBV5-4, with a weak D call TRBD2 (5 bases). V lost 3 bases, J lost 0 bases, and 8 bases lay in between. Germline CDR1 is SGHNT and CDR2 is YYREEE (reference sequence). The CDR3 extends over 14 amino acids. For the CDR3, the DNA is TGTGCCAGCAGCTCTCGGACTAGCACAGATACGCAGTATTTT. This sequence encodes CASSSRTSTDTQYF.

J is TRBJ2-7 and V is TRBV5-1; 7 positions agree with TRBD2. CDR1 and CDR2 (germline): SGHRS, YFSETQ. Unmatched junction bases numbered 5, after V lost 0 bases and J lost 2 bases. The length of the CDR3 is 15 residues. CDR3 residues: CASSLGEGLTYEQYF. CDR3 sequence (DNA): TGCGCCAGCAGCTTGGGGGAGGGCCTAACCTACGAGCAGTACTTC. Using reference TRBV5-1 and TRBJ2-7 for the parts outside the CDR3, the full variable domain is KAGVTQTPRYLIKTRGQQVTLSCSPISGHRSVSWYQQTPGQGLQFLFEYFSETQRNKGNFPGRFSGRQFSNSRSEMNVSTLELGDSALYLCASSLGEGLTYEQYFGPGTRLTVT.

Only a few counts were recorded for this clone. V and J are TRBV25-1 and TRBJ1-2, with 7 bases lining up with TRBD1. The J segment lost 7 bases and the V segment lost 6 bases, leaving 5 bases of the junction unmatched. This CDR3 has 12 amino acids. CDR1 is MGHDK, CDR2 SYGVNS, per germline. This CDR3 is CASRGQVTGYTF. The CDR3 DNA reads TGTGCCAGCAGAGGACAGGTCACTGGCTACACCTTC.

The rearrangement links TRBV5-4 to TRBJ2-5; TRBD1 matches at 10 bases. Losses at the gene ends were 4 bases for V and 5 bases for J; bases not matched to a gene: 14. Germline CDR1 reads SGHNT; CDR2 reads YYREEE (reference sequence). There are 17 residues in the CDR3. CDR3 amino acids: CASSISGTGVIGETQYF. The CDR3 region has the DNA TGTGCCAGCAGCATCTCCGGGACAGGGGTGATTGGGGAGACCCAGTACTTC.

The chain uses TRBV29-1 and TRBJ2-7; D remains unclear. The V end lost 4 bases, the J end lost 1 base, and 14 bases lay between the germline ends. This CDR3 is built from 14 residues. Germline loops: CDR1 SQVTM, CDR2 ANQGSEA. In DNA, the CDR3 is TGCAGCGTTGTTTATCCGGCCGAATCCTACGAGCAGTACTTC. Amino acid sequence: CSVVYPAESYEQYF.

The J gene is TRBJ2-1, the V gene TRBV30; D gene uncertain. Germline-derived CDR1 and CDR2 are GTSNPN and SVGIG (reference sequence). Trimming stripped 4 bases from V and 1 base from J, with 11 bases between. The CDR3 extends over 14 amino acids. The CDR3 DNA follows: TGTGCCTGGACCCCTTTAGCTTCCTACAATGAGCAGTTCTTC. It codes for CAWTPLASYNEQFF.

The chain has TRBV7-8 and TRBJ2-7; perhaps TRBD1 as D (5 bases). Trimming pared 5 bases from V and 0 bases from J, leaving 11 bases between. The CDR3 sequence is 14 residues long. Per the germline V gene, CDR1 is SGHVS and CDR2 is FQNEAQ. As DNA, the CDR3 is TGTGCCAGCAGCCCGACAGAGATCTCCTACGAGCAGTACTTC. The encoded protein is CASSPTEISYEQYF.

The rearrangement joins TRBV5-1 to TRBJ1-1; TRBD1 agrees at 7 bases. The V gene end was trimmed by 3 bases and the J gene end by 0 bases; junction bases not matched to a gene: 2. This CDR3 spans 14 amino acids. CDR1 SGHRS and CDR2 YFSETQ come from the germline V gene. The DNA of the CDR3 is TGCGCCAGCAGCTGGGACAGATTGAACACTGAAGCTTTCTTT. Amino acids: CASSWDRLNTEAFF.

The chain links TRBV27 to TRBJ2-7; 13 bases agree with TRBD2. This CDR3 comprises 15 residues. CDR1 and CDR2 (germline): MNHEY, SMNVEV (reference sequence). The V segment lost 5 bases and the J segment 7 bases; nucleotides outside the gene matches: 8. This chain's CDR3 is CASSTRLAGGNEQYF. CDR3 nucleotide sequence: TGTGCCAGCAGTACCCGACTAGCGGGAGGTAATGAGCAGTACTTC.